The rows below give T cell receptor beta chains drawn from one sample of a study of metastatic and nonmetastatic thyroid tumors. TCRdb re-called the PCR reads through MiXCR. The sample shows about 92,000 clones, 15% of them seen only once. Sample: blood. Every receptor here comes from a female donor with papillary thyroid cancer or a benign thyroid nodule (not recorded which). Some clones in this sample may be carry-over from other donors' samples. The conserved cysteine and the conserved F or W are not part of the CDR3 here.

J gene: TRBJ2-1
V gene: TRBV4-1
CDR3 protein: ASSQAGEQF

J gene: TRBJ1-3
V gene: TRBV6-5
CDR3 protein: ASSYSGGSGNTIY

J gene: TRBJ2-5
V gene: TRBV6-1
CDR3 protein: ASSRLAGGLQETQY

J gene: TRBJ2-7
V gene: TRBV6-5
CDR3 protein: ASSYPDSANYATYEQY

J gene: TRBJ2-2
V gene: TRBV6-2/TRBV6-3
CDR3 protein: ASSGASGQVGTGELF

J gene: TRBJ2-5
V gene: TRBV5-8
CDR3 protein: ASSLTGLAIETQY

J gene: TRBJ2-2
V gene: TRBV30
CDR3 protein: AWSVRRGNGELF

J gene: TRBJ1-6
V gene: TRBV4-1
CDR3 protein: ASSQETSSYNSPLH

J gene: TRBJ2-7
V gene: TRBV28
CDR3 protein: ASSPSGGASNEQY

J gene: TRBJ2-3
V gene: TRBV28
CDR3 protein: ASSLRDGTQY